In this sample, the clone carrying this TCR beta chain turned up once. Amplification targeted TCR beta CDR3 regions from RNA transcripts. TCR CDR3 underwent first-round RT-PCR with the HTBI primer set. TCRdb redid the calling of the multiplex PCR reads with MiXCR, one entry per CDR3 protein. This sample yields roughly 500,000 distinct CDR3 sequences, of which approximately 48% are seen a single time; about 43% belongs to the top ten. The sample comes from a study of T cells in Graves' hyperthyroidism and ophthalmopathy. The trim removed 10 bases at V and 4 bases at J, leaving 10 bases unmatched. Germline assignment: CDR1 SEHNR and CDR2 FQNEAQ (reference sequence). The CDR3 has 14 residues.

Sequences were obtained from peripheral blood or thyroid tissue (not recorded which). The TCR was taken from an adult woman with Graves' disease, either hyperthyroidism or ophthalmopathy (not recorded which). The V call is TRBV7-9, the J call TRBJ1-1, with 9 positions matching TRBD1. The CDR3 protein is CAKLGDRESTEAFF. The CDR3 coding sequence is TGTGCCAAACTAGGGGACAGGGAAAGCACTGAAGCTTTCTTT.